These T cell receptor beta chains were read from a single sample in a study of blood T cell repertoires in COVID-19. The repertoire was sequenced with immunoSEQ multiplex PCR; TCRdb's copy has only in-frame clones and lacks some. The table records about 170,000 clones, roughly 70% of them present only once. Sequencing was done on a sample of peripheral blood. These receptors all come from a woman older than 75 with acute or convalescent COVID-19. CDR3s include the opening cysteine and the closing phenylalanine or tryptophan. The D gene is left open where the match is weak. Part of the rows lack a size; the others show once, few, many or a class for expanded clones.

.	TRBV29-1	.	TRBJ1-5	TGCAGCGTTGAAGGGGCCGGGGGGCCGGGTCAGCCCCAGCATTTT	CSVEGAGGPGQPQHF
.	TRBV27	.	TRBJ2-2	TGTGCCAGCAGTTTTTCGGGGACCGGGGAGCTGTTTTTT	CASSFSGTGELFF
.	TRBV4-2	.	TRBJ2-2	TGTGCCAGCAGCCAACGGTCCCTTTCATCCGGGGAGCTGTTTTTT	CASSQRSLSSGELFF
.	TRBV2	.	TRBJ2-1	TGTGCCAGCAGGGGGTCCGGGACAACAGCCAATGAGCAGTTCTTC	CASRGSGTTANEQFF
.	TRBV6-5	.	TRBJ1-6	TGTGCCAGCAGTTATCAGGGATTTAATTCACCCCTCCACTTT	CASSYQGFNSPLHF
.	TRBV10-3	TRBD1	TRBJ2-3	TGTGCCATCACCCGGGACAGGAACACAGATACGCAGTATTTT	CAITRDRNTDTQYF
few	TRBV5-4	TRBD1	TRBJ2-7	TGTGCCAGCAGCCCGGGACAGGGATTTACCTACGAGCAGTACTTC	CASSPGQGFTYEQYF
.	TRBV19	TRBD1	TRBJ1-5	TGTGCCAGTAGTTTCTCTATGACAGGGACATATCAGCCCCAGCATTTT	CASSFSMTGTYQPQHF
.	TRBV24-1	.	TRBJ2-3	TGTGCCACCAGTGCGACTAGAGGCACAGATACGCAGTATTTT	CATSATRGTDTQYF
once	TRBV9	TRBD1	TRBJ1-1	TGTGCCAGCAGCGAGACCGGACAGGTGTCCACTGAAGCTTTCTTT	CASSETGQVSTEAFF
once	TRBV6-5	TRBD1	TRBJ2-7	TGTGCCAGCAGACTTCCGGGACAGGGGTTCGACGAGCAGTACTTC	CASRLPGQGFDEQYF
.	TRBV7-2	TRBD2	TRBJ2-1	TGTGCCAGCAGCTTACATGGGACTAGCGGGACCAATGAGCAGTTCTTC	CASSLHGTSGTNEQFF